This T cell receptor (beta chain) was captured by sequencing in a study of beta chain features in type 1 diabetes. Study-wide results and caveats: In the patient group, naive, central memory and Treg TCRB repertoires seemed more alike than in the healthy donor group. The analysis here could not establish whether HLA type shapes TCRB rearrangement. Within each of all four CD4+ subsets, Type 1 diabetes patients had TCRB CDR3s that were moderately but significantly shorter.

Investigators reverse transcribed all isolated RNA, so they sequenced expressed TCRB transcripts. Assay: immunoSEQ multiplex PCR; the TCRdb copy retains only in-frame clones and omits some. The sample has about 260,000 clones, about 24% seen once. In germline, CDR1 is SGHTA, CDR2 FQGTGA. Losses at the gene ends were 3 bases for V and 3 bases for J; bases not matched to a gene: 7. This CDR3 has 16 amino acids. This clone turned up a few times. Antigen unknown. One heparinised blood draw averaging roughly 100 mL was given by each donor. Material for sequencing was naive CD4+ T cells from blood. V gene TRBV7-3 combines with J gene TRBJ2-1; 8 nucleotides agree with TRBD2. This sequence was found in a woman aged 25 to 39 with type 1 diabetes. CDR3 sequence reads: CASSLTPGLGYNEQFF. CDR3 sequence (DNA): TGTGCCAGCAGCTTGACCCCGGGACTAGGCTACAATGAGCAGTTCTTC.